This T cell receptor beta chain emerged from a study of T cell changes during pregnancy in multiple sclerosis. This clone was recorded only once. Only in-frame clones appear in the TCRdb table, and some are missing; sequencing was by immunoSEQ multiplex PCR. The data contain under 30,000 clones, around 89% of them seen just once; the ten biggest clones take up about 3.5%. The CDR3 runs 14 residues. The germline V and J ends were trimmed by 2 bases and 10 bases, with 18 bases remaining between them. The germline V gene has CDR1 SGHVS and CDR2 FNYEAQ. The source is a female donor in good health, enrolled as a control in a pregnancy study. The rearrangement uses TRBV7-6 and TRBJ2-7; TRBD2 might be the D (5 bases). This specimen was CD4+ T cells from peripheral blood mononuclear cells, taken in the first trimester of pregnancy. The CDR3 loop is CASSLSGSSPPQYF. The CDR3 bases are TGTGCCAGCAGCTTATCGGGATCGTCCCCTCCCCAGTACTTC. Together with reference TRBV7-6 and TRBJ2-7, the CDR3 gives the full variable domain: GAGVSQSPRYKVTKRGQDVALRCDPISGHVSLYWYRQALGQGPEFLTYFNYEAQQDKSGLPNDRFSAERPEGSISTLTIQRTEQRDSAMYRCASSLSGSSPPQYFGPGTRLTVT.